This T cell receptor beta chain was recovered during a study of cytomegalovirus exposure and HLA in healthy donors. The PCR contained 60 Vbeta and 13 Jbeta primers. Sequencing used immunoSEQ multiplex PCR; TCRdb keeps in-frame clones, though not all of them. The repertoire holds around 140,000 clones, about 9.2% seen once, with 6.5% to 8.5% in the top ten. Trimming left V 6 bases short and J 5 bases short, with 8 bases between. The CDR3 is 11 residues long. The germline V gene encodes CDR1 SNHLY and CDR2 FYNNEI. Findings and limits, study-wide: Under 20,000 TCR beta sequences were associated with HLA alleles at 0.05 false discovery rate in a later analysis. In vitro, three CMV-associated chains proved specific for CMV antigens.

There are many counts of this clone. The antigen is not known. The sequence was obtained from a woman in her forties in good health and CMV-seropositive. This chain connects TRBV2 to TRBJ2-7; D remains ambiguous. Sequenced sample: PBMCs. As DNA, the CDR3 is TGTGCCAGCAGCCTTGAGCACGAGCAGTACTTC. Translation gives CASSLEHEQYF.